The TCR beta chain under discussion was sequenced for a study of T cells in Graves' hyperthyroidism and ophthalmopathy. About this clonotype itself: Its antigen is not known.

At least 3 on the Clinical Activity Score was recorded for ophthalmopathy patients, who also had NOSPECS grade at least 4 and duration under 3 months. Per the germline V gene, CDR1 is LNHDA and CDR2 is SQIVND (reference sequence). The CDR3 is 14 amino acids. V lost 3 bases, J lost 4 bases, and 10 bases lay in between. Amplification of TCR beta CDR3 regions was performed using RNA transcripts as template. The HTBI primer set drove a first-round RT-PCR of the TCR CDR3. One entry per CDR3 protein results from TCRdb running MiXCR on the multiplex PCR reads. The data hold around 240,000 distinct CDR3 sequences, with about a sixth observed a single time. Notes on the study in general: Blood also showed most of the thyroid clonotypes that were expanded above 0.001.

V usage is TRBV19 and J usage is TRBJ1-3, with D possibly matching TRBD1 (5 bases). This TCR was sampled from a woman aged 18-29 years with Graves' ophthalmopathy. The sample consisted of blood. The CDR3 DNA reads as TGTGCCAGTAGTATCGGGACTTTCGGAAACACCATATATTTT. Translating gives CASSIGTFGNTIYF.